At least ten counts were recorded for the clone carrying this TCR beta chain. Its antigen is as yet unknown. This specimen comes from a study of T cells after yellow fever vaccination. General study findings and limits: Booster sampling recovered most clones from primary vaccination (96% CD4, approximately 90% CD8). Researchers report a weaker secondary response that nonetheless peaked faster, day 5 versus 15.

The TCR cDNA carried a universal primer site and UMIs from 5'RACE template switching. MiXCR, applied by TCRdb to the 5' RACE reads, yields one record per CDR3 protein. In the table there are about 300,000 distinct CDR3 sequences, 8.7% of which are singletons. This CDR3 region has 15 residues. Per germline, CDR1 MNHEY and CDR2 SVGAGI. The trim removed 7 bases at V and 2 bases at J, leaving 2 bases unmatched. The rearrangement uses TRBV6-5 and TRBJ2-6; 10 nucleotides align to TRBD1. The sequencing here drew on CD4+ T cells sorted from PBMCs, taken 5 days after the yellow fever booster vaccination. This clonotype originated in a man between 18 and 29 years old who received the YFV17D yellow fever vaccine. In DNA, the CDR3 is TGTGCCAGCACCGGGACAGGGGCTGGGGCCAACGTCCTGACTTTC. Its protein product is CASTGTGAGANVLTF.